A single T cell receptor (beta chain) is shown here with its context. Among the 120 subjects of the validation cohort, separate from the approximately 670-subject first cohort, were the donors. The data derive from a study of cytomegalovirus exposure and HLA in healthy donors. Trimming pared 6 bases from V and 4 bases from J, leaving 13 bases between. The CDR3 contains 14 residues. The germline gives CDR1 MDHEN, CDR2 SYDVKM. Here immunoSEQ multiplex PCR was the method, and the copy in TCRdb shows in-frame clones only, minus some. The sample carries over 150,000 clones, around nine tenths recorded once.

This receptor was identified in a woman aged 18-29 years in good health and CMV-seropositive. The sequencing input was PBMCs. The chain employs TRBV28 and TRBJ1-5, with D possibly matching TRBD1 (6 bases). Here the CDR3 reads CASRNTGLNQPQHF. The DNA for the CDR3 is TGTGCCAGCAGGAACACAGGGCTAAATCAGCCCCAGCATTTT.